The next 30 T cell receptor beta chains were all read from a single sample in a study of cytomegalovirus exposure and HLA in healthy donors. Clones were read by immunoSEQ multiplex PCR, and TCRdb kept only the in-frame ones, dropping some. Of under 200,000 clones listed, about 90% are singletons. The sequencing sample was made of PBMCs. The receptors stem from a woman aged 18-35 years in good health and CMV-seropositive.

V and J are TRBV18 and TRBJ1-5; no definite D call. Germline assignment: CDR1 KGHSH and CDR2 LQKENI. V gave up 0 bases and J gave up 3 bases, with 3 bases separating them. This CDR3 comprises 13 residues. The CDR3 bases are TGTGCCAGCTCACCACCGGCCAATCAGCCCCAGCATTTT. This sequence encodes CASSPPANQPQHF. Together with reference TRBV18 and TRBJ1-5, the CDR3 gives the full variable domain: NAGVMQNPRHLVRRRGQEARLRCSPMKGHSHVYWYRQLPEEGLKFMVYLQKENIIDESGMPKERFSAEFPKEGPSILRIQQVVRGDSAAYFCASSPPANQPQHFGDGTRLSIL.

The CDR3 region is CSVDPGYLGNEQFF. In DNA, the CDR3 is TGCAGCGTTGACCCAGGGTATTTGGGCAATGAGCAGTTCTTC. The rearrangement joins TRBV29-1 to TRBJ2-1, with D possibly matching TRBD1 (5 bases). Germline CDR1 is SQVTM and CDR2 is ANQGSEA. The CDR3 has 14 residues. V was pared by 3 bases and J by 6 bases, with 15 bases between.

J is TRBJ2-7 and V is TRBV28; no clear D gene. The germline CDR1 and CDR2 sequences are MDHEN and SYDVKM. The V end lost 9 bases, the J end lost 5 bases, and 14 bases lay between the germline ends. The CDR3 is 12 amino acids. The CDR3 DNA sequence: TGTGCCAGTTTCAGCGAATCCGACGAGCAGTACTTC. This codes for CASFSESDEQYF.

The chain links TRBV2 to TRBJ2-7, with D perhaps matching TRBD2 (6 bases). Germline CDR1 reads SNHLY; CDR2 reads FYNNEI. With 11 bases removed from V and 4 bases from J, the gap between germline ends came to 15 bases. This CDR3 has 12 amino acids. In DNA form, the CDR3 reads TGTGCCGGAGGGAGTAGTAATTACGAGCAGTACTTC. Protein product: CAGGSSNYEQYF.

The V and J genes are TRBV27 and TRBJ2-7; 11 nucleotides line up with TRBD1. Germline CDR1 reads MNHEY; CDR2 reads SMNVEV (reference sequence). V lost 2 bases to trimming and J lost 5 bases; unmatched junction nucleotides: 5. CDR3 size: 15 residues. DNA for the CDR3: TGTGCCAGCAGTTTAACCGGGACAGGGGGGGACGAGCAGTACTTC. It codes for CASSLTGTGGDEQYF.

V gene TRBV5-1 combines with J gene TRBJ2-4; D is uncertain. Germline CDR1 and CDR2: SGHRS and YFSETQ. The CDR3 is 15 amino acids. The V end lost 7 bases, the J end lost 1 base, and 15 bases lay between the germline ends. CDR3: CASRLHTEAKNIQYF. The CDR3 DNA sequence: TGCGCCAGCCGACTGCACACTGAGGCCAAAAACATTCAGTACTTC. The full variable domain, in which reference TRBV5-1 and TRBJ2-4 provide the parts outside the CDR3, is KAGVTQTPRYLIKTRGQQVTLSCSPISGHRSVSWYQQTPGQGLQFLFEYFSETQRNKGNFPGRFSGRQFSNSRSEMNVSTLELGDSALYLCASRLHTEAKNIQYFGAGTRLSVL.

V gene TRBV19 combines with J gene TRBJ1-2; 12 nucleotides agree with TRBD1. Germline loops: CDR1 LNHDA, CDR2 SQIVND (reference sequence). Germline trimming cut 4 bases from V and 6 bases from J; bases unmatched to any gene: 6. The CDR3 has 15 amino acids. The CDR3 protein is CASSKGDRGHDGYTF. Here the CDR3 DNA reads TGTGCCAGTAGTAAGGGGGACAGGGGGCATGATGGCTACACCTTC. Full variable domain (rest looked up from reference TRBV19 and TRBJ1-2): DGGITQSPKYLFRKEGQNVTLSCEQNLNHDAMYWYRQDPGQGLRLIYYSQIVNDFQKGDIAEGYSVSREKKESFPLTVTSAQKNPTAFYLCASSKGDRGHDGYTFGSGTRLTVV.

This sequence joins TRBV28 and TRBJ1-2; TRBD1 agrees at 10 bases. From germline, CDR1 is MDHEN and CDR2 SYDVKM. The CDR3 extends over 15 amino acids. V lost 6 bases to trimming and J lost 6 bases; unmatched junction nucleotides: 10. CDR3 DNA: TGTGCCAGCAGACCTCCCGGGACAGGGGCTAATGGCTACACCTTC. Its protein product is CASRPPGTGANGYTF.

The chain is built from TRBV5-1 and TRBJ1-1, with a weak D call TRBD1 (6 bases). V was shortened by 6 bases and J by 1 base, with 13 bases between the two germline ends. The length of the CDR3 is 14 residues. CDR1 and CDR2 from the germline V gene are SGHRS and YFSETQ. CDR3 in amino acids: CASTFSRGNTEAFF. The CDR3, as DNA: TGCGCCAGCACCTTTTCCAGGGGGAACACTGAAGCTTTCTTT.

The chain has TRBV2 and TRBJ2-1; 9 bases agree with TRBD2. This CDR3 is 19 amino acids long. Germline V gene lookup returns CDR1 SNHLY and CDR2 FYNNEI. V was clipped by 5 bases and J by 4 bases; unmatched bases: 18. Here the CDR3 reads CASSLRNPGGLAGYNEQFF. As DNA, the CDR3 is TGTGCCAGCAGTTTGAGGAACCCCGGAGGCCTAGCGGGATACAATGAGCAGTTCTTC.

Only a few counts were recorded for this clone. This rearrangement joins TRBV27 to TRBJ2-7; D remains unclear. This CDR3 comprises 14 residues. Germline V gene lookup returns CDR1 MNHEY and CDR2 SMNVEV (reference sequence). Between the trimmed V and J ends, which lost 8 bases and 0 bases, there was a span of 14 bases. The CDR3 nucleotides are TGTGCCAGCGGCATCATGGGCCTCTCCTACGAGCAGTACTTC. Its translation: CASGIMGLSYEQYF.

DNA of the CDR3: TGTGCCAGCAGCTTTTGGGAGCGCTCCTACGAGCAGTACTTC. As protein: CASSFWERSYEQYF. The rearrangement joins TRBV5-8 to TRBJ2-7; tentatively, D is TRBD2 (5 bases). The CDR3 runs 14 residues. From germline, CDR1 is SGHTS and CDR2 YDEGEE. The V end lost 2 bases, the J end lost 0 bases, and 9 bases lay between the germline ends.

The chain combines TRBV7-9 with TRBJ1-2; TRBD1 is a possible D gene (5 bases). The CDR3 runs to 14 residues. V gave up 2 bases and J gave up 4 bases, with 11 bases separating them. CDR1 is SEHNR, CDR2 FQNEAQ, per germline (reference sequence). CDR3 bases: TGTGCCAGCAGCTTATCAGGGTGGGCCTATGGCTACACCTTC. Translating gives CASSLSGWAYGYTF.

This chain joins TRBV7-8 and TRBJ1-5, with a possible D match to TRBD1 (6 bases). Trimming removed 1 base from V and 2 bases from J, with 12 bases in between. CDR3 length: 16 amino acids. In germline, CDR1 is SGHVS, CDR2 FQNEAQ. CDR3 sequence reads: CASSLDGGAGNQPQHF. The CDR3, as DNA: TGTGCCAGCAGCTTAGATGGGGGGGCGGGCAATCAGCCCCAGCATTTT.

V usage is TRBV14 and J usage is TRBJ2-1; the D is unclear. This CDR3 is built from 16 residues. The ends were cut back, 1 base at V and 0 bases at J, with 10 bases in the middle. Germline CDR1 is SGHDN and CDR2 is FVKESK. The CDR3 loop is CASSQVIRSSYNEQFF. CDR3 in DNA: TGTGCCAGCAGCCAAGTTATCCGGAGCTCCTACAATGAGCAGTTCTTC. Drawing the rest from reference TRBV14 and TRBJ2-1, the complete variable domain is EAGVTQFPSHSVIEKGQTVTLRCDPISGHDNLYWYRRVMGKEIKFLLHFVKESKQDESGMPNNRFLAERTGGTYSTLKVQPAELEDSGVYFCASSQVIRSSYNEQFFGPGTRLTVL.

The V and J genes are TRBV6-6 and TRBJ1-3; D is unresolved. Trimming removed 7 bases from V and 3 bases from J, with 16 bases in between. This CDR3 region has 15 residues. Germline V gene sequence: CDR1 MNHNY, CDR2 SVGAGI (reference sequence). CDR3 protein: CASTDGLEGGNTIYF. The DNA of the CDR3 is TGTGCCAGCACTGACGGTTTGGAGGGTGGAAACACCATATATTTT.

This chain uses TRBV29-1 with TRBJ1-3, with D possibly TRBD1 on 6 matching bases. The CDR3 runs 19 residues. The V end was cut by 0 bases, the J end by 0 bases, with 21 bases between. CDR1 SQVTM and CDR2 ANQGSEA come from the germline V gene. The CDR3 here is CSVEDLGNRQVHSGNTIYF. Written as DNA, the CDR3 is TGCAGCGTTGAAGATCTCGGGAACAGACAGGTACACTCTGGAAACACCATATATTTT.

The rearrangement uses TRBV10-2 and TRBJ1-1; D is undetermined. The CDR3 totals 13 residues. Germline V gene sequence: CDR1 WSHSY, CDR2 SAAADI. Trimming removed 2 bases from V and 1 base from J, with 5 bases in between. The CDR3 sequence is CASSEQENTEAFF. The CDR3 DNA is TGCGCCAGCAGTGAGCAGGAGAACACTGAAGCTTTCTTT.

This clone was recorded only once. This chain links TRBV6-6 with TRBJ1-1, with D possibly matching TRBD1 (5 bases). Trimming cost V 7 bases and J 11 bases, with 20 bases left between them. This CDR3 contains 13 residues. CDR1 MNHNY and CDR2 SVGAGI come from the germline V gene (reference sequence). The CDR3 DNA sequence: TGTGCCAGCAACCGCGGGGGGGGGTTGATGGCTTTCTTT. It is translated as CASNRGGGLMAFF.

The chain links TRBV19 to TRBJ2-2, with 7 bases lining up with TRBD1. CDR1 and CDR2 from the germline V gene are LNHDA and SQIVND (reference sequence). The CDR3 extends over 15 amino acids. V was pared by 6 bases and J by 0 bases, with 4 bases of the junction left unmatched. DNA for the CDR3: TGTGCCAGTAGAAAGACAGGGTCGAACACCGGGGAGCTGTTTTTT. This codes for CASRKTGSNTGELFF.

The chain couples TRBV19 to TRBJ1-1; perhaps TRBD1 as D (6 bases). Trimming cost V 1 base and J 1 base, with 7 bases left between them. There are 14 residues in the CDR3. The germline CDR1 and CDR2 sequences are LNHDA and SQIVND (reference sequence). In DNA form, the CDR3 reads TGTGCCAGTAGTATAGGGGACAAGAACACTGAAGCTTTCTTT. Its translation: CASSIGDKNTEAFF.

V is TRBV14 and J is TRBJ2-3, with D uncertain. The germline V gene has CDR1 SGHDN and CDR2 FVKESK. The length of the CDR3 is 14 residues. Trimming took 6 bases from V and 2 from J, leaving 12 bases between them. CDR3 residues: CASSSLRYTDTQYF. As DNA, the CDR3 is TGTGCCAGCAGTAGTCTCCGGTACACAGATACGCAGTATTTT.

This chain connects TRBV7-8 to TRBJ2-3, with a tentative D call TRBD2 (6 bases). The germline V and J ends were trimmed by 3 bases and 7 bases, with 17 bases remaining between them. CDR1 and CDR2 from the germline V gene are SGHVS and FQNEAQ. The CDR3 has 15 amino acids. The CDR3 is CASSFRLDRAYTQYF. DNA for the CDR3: TGTGCCAGCAGCTTCCGACTAGATAGGGCATATACGCAGTATTTT. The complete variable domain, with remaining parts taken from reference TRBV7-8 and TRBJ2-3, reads GAGVSQSPRYKVAKRGQDVALRCDPISGHVSLFWYQQALGQGPEFLTYFQNEAQLDKSGLPSDRFFAERPEGSVSTLKIQRTQQEDSAVYLCASSFRLDRAYTQYFGPGTRLTVL.

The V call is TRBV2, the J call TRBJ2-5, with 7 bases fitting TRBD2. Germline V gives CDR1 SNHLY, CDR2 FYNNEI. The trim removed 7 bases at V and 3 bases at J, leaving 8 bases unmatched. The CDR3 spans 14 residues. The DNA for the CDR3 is TGTGCCAGCAACAGAGCAGGGAGGGAAGAGACCCAGTACTTC. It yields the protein CASNRAGREETQYF.

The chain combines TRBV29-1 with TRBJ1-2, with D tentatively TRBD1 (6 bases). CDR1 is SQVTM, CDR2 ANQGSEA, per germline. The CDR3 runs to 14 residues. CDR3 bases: TGCAGGGCCCAGGGACACCAGTCTAACTATGGCTACACCTTC. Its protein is CRAQGHQSNYGYTF.

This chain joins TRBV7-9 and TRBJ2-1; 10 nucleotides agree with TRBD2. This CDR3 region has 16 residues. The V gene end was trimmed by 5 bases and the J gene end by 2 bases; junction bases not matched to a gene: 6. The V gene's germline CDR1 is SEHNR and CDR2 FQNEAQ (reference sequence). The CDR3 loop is CASSVTSGTAYNEQFF. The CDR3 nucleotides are TGTGCCAGCAGCGTTACTAGCGGGACGGCCTACAATGAGCAGTTCTTC.

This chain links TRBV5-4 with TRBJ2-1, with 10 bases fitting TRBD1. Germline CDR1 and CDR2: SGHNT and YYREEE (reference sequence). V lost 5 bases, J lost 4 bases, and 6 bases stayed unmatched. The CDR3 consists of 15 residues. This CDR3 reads CASRQDRGSYNEQFF. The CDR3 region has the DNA TGTGCCAGCAGACAGGACAGGGGGTCTTACAATGAGCAGTTCTTC.

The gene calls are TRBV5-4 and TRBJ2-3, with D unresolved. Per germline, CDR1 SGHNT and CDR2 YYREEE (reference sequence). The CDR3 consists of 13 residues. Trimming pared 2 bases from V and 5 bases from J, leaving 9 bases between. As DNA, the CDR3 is TGTGCCAGCAGCTTTTACCCGGGAGATACGCAGTATTTT. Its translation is CASSFYPGDTQYF.

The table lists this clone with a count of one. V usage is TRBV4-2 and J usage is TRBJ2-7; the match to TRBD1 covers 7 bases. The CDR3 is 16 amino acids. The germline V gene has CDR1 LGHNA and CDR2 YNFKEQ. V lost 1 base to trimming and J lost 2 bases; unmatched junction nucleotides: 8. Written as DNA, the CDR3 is TGTGCCAGCAGCCAAGGTACCTGGGACAGAACCTACGAGCAGTACTTC. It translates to CASSQGTWDRTYEQYF.

This CDR3 reads CASSTAGKNTEAFF. The CDR3 DNA sequence: TGTGCCAGCTCTACGGCGGGGAAAAACACTGAAGCTTTCTTT. The chain recombines TRBV27 with TRBJ1-1; D is unclear. Looked up from germline, CDR1 is MNHEY and CDR2 is SMNVEV (reference sequence). The CDR3 runs to 14 residues. V was cut by 8 bases and J by 2 bases, with 15 bases left in between.